This TCR beta chain was documented in a study of T cells in Graves' hyperthyroidism and ophthalmopathy. Study results and caveats: Most thyroid clonotypes expanded above 0.001 appeared in blood too.

TCR beta CDR3 regions were amplified from RNA transcripts. HTBI primers were the set used in a first-round RT-PCR of the TCR CDR3. TCRdb independently ran MiXCR on the multiplex PCR reads; one entry per CDR3 protein. The table has around 350,000 distinct CDR3 sequences, 17% seen once; the top ten hold 34%. In this sample, this clonotype turned up a few times. The antigen remains undetermined. CDR1 is SEHNR and CDR2 is FQNEAQ in the germline V gene (reference sequence). The V gene end was trimmed by 3 bases and the J gene end by 5 bases; junction bases not matched to a gene: 8. The CDR3 is 15 residues long. Patients aged 18 to 65 had newly diagnosed hyperthyroidism that had lasted under 2 months. PBMCs stemmed from around 10 ml fresh peripheral blood.

The J gene is TRBJ2-5, the V gene TRBV7-9, with TRBD1 identical over 8 bases. Sequenced material: blood. The sequence came from a woman under 40 with Graves' hyperthyroidism that later progressed to Graves' ophthalmopathy. CDR3 residues: CASSLTGDSWETQYF. The CDR3 DNA sequence: TGTGCCAGCAGCTTGACAGGGGACTCGTGGGAGACCCAGTACTTC.